This T cell receptor beta chain was profiled in a study of T cell responses to AZD1222 COVID-19 vaccine. In the study overall: The analysis combined second doses at about 4 or about 12 weeks.

Study-level points and caveats: Targets within unmutated variant regions were reportedly found for nearly half of spike-specific TCRs. Spike-specific TCR breadth and depth rose after two AZD1222 doses. Females outnumbered males among donors, who were mostly white British; clonal diversity was possibly underestimated.

The table came from immunoSEQ multiplex PCR; TCRdb's copy has only in-frame clones and leaves some out. The data hold about 140,000 clones, with approximately 90% observed a single time. The CDR3 has 14 amino acids. Trimming stripped 1 base from V and 3 bases from J, with 7 bases between. Comment on this clone: Its target is not known.

The chain links TRBV23-1 to TRBJ1-5; a weak D match, TRBD1 (5 bases). TRBV23-1 is flagged as an ORF with uncertain function. The source is an adult in good health. The specimen was peripheral blood, collected on day 0 of AZD1222 vaccination. The CDR3 sequence is CASSQWGFNQPQHF. Written as DNA, the CDR3 is TGCGCCAGCAGTCAATGGGGCTTCAATCAGCCCCAGCATTTT.